The rows below give T cell receptor beta chains drawn from one sample of a study of shared clonotypes between healthy human individuals. The method was immunoSEQ multiplex PCR; TCRdb's version includes in-frame clones alone and lacks a portion of them. The profile shows around 1,900,000 clones, roughly 93% of them singletons. The source material was naive CD8+ T cells from PBMCs. The receptors originated from a man aged 18 to 30 in good health. Some clones in this sample may be carry-over from other donors' samples. Each CDR3 is given with its conserved first and last residue. The D gene is left open where the match is weak. A clone size is listed for some rows: how often the clone was seen (once, few, many), or a class if it is expanded.

v_call: TRBV5-1; j_call: TRBJ1-2; d_call: .; clone_size: .; cdr3_nt: TGCGCCAGCAGCTTGTTCGGGGCGACCGTCGAGGCCCTAGTCACCCACTATGGCTACACCTTC; cdr3_aa: CASSLFGATVEALVTHYGYTF
v_call: TRBV25-1; j_call: TRBJ2-7; d_call: TRBD1; clone_size: .; cdr3_nt: TGTGCCAGCAGTGGGTCCAGGGGGCGCGTCCGCGAGCAGTACTTC; cdr3_aa: CASSGSRGRVREQYF
v_call: TRBV7-3; j_call: TRBJ2-2; d_call: TRBD2; clone_size: .; cdr3_nt: TGTGCCAGCAGCCCAATAGCGGGAGCCACCGGGGAGCTGTTTTTT; cdr3_aa: CASSPIAGATGELFF
v_call: TRBV13; j_call: TRBJ2-4; d_call: TRBD1; clone_size: .; cdr3_nt: TGTGCCAGCAGCTTCGCCGGGACAGGGAGGAACATTCAGTACTTC; cdr3_aa: CASSFAGTGRNIQYF
v_call: TRBV27; j_call: TRBJ2-3; d_call: .; clone_size: .; cdr3_nt: TGTGCCAGCAGTTCCAAAGACAGATACACAGATACGCAGTATTTT; cdr3_aa: CASSSKDRYTDTQYF
v_call: TRBV5-6; j_call: TRBJ1-1; d_call: .; clone_size: .; cdr3_nt: TGTGCCAGCAGCTTTATGGGGGCGAACACTGAAGCTTTCTTT; cdr3_aa: CASSFMGANTEAFF
v_call: TRBV6-4; j_call: TRBJ1-1; d_call: .; clone_size: .; cdr3_nt: TGTGCCAGCAGGGCCCGGGGAGGCCATAGCGAAGCTTTCTTT; cdr3_aa: CASRARGGHSEAFF
v_call: TRBV30; j_call: TRBJ2-3; d_call: TRBD2; clone_size: .; cdr3_nt: TGTGCCTGGCACCCTCCGGGACTAGGCAGGACAGATACGCAGTATTTT; cdr3_aa: CAWHPPGLGRTDTQYF
v_call: TRBV29-1; j_call: TRBJ2-1; d_call: .; clone_size: .; cdr3_nt: TGCAGCGTTGAAGGGGGACCCTTATCGGGCGAGCAGTTCTTC; cdr3_aa: CSVEGGPLSGEQFF
v_call: TRBV25-1; j_call: TRBJ2-7; d_call: .; clone_size: .; cdr3_nt: TGTGCCAGCAGTGATCGTGCAGGAATGTTCTACGAGCAGTACTTC; cdr3_aa: CASSDRAGMFYEQYF
v_call: TRBV11-1; j_call: TRBJ2-1; d_call: .; clone_size: .; cdr3_nt: TGTGCCAGCAGCACCAGGGACCCGGGGAGGTCGAATGAGCAGTTCTTC; cdr3_aa: CASSTRDPGRSNEQFF
v_call: TRBV29-1; j_call: TRBJ2-1; d_call: .; clone_size: .; cdr3_nt: TGCAGCGCCGAGTTAAGCTCCTACAATGAGCAGTTCTTC; cdr3_aa: CSAELSSYNEQFF
v_call: TRBV7-2; j_call: TRBJ2-5; d_call: TRBD2; clone_size: .; cdr3_nt: TGTGCCAGCAGCCGCAGGGTTGCGGGGGGATTCCAAGAGACCCAGTACTTC; cdr3_aa: CASSRRVAGGFQETQYF
v_call: TRBV27; j_call: TRBJ2-2; d_call: .; clone_size: .; cdr3_nt: TGTGCCAGCAGTTCCACCCCGGTGACGAACACCGGGGAGCTGTTTTTT; cdr3_aa: CASSSTPVTNTGELFF
v_call: TRBV28; j_call: TRBJ2-7; d_call: .; clone_size: .; cdr3_nt: TGTGCCAGCAGTTTCCCCGGGTCCCCGGGCGAGCAGTACTTC; cdr3_aa: CASSFPGSPGEQYF
v_call: TRBV14; j_call: TRBJ2-1; d_call: TRBD1; clone_size: once; cdr3_nt: TGTGCCAGCAGCCAAGTAACAGGGGGCAATGAGCAGTTCTTC; cdr3_aa: CASSQVTGGNEQFF
v_call: TRBV7-8; j_call: TRBJ1-1; d_call: .; clone_size: .; cdr3_nt: TGTGCCAGCAGCTTAGCGATGGCGTCAGCCGCTTACCCGGACACTGAAGCTTTCTTT; cdr3_aa: CASSLAMASAAYPDTEAFF
v_call: TRBV28; j_call: TRBJ1-5; d_call: .; clone_size: .; cdr3_nt: TGTGCCAGCAGGGACCGGACAGACTATCAGCCCCAGCATTTT; cdr3_aa: CASRDRTDYQPQHF
v_call: TRBV5-4; j_call: TRBJ2-7; d_call: TRBD1; clone_size: .; cdr3_nt: TGTGCCAGCAGCTTGGGTGTAATCTTGGACAGGGTGGCGCACGAGCAGTACTTC; cdr3_aa: CASSLGVILDRVAHEQYF
v_call: TRBV7-9; j_call: TRBJ2-7; d_call: TRBD1; clone_size: once; cdr3_nt: TGTGCCAGCAGCTTGGTTGACAGGGGGCTTACCTACGAGCAGTACTTC; cdr3_aa: CASSLVDRGLTYEQYF